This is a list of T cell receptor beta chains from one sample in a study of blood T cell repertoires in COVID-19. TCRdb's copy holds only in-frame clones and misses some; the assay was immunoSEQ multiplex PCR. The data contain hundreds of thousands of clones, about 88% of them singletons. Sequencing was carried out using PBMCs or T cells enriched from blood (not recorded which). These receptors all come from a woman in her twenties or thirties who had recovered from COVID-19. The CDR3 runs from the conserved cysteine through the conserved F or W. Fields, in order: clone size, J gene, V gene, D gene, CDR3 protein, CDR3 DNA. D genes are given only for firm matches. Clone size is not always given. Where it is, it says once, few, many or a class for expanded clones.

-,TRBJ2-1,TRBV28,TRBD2,CASSRGGSYNEQFF,TGTGCCAGCAGTCGGGGGGGGTCCTACAATGAGCAGTTCTTC
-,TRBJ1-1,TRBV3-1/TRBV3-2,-,CASSQQIGGARNTEAFF,TGTGCCAGCAGCCAACAGATTGGGGGGGCCAGGAACACTGAAGCTTTCTTT
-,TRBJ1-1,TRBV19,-,CASSLREGTEAFF,TGTGCCAGTAGCCTCAGGGAGGGCACTGAAGCTTTCTTT
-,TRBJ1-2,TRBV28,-,CASSSIIAGSNYGYTF,TGTGCCAGCAGTTCAATTATAGCGGGGAGCAACTATGGCTACACCTTC
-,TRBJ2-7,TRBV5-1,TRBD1,CASSFRAARQGEITQEQYF,TGCGCCAGCAGCTTTCGGGCGGCCCGACAGGGGGAGATTACGCAGGAGCAGTACTTC
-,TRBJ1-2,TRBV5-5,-,CASSPPGDNYGYTF,TGTGCCAGCAGCCCCCCCGGGGATAACTATGGCTACACCTTC
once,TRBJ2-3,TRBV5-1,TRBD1,CASSLVQQGAGTDTQYF,TGCGCCAGCAGCTTGGTTCAACAGGGGGCGGGCACAGATACGCAGTATTTT
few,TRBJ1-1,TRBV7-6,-,CASSLGGTSNTEAFF,TGTGCCAGCAGCTTAGGAGGCACCTCGAACACTGAAGCTTTCTTT
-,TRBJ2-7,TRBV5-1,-,CASSLVAAYEQYF,TGCGCCAGCAGCTTGGTTGCGGCCTACGAGCAGTACTTC
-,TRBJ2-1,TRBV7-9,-,CASSGHPGEQFF,TGTGCCAGCAGCGGTCACCCAGGGGAGCAGTTCTTC
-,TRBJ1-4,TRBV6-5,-,CASSYSIAQINEKLFF,TGTGCCAGCAGTTACTCGATTGCACAGATTAATGAAAAACTGTTTTTT
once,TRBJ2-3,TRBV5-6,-,CASSLAMASADTQYF,TGTGCCAGCAGCTTGGCCATGGCTAGCGCAGATACGCAGTATTTT
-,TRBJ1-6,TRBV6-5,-,CASRRSSYNSPLHF,TGTGCCAGCAGGAGGAGCTCCTATAATTCACCCCTCCACTTT
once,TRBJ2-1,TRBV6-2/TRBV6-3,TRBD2,CASSWVAGGNEQFF,TGTGCCAGCAGTTGGGTAGCGGGGGGGAATGAGCAGTTCTTC
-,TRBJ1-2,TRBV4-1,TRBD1,CASSQDLSVGGGYTF,TGCGCCAGCAGCCAAGATCTGTCGGTAGGGGGCGGCTACACCTTC
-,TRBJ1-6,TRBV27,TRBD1,CASMRQGDNSPLHF,TGTGCCAGCATGCGACAGGGCGATAATTCACCCCTCCACTTT
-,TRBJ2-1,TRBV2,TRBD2,CASSERLAGGQFF,TGTGCCAGCAGTGAACGACTAGCGGGGGGGCAGTTCTTC
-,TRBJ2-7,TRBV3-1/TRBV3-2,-,CASSQWVGADEQYF,TGTGCCAGCAGCCAATGGGTAGGGGCGGACGAGCAGTACTTC
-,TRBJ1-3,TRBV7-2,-,CASRPQTGAGNTIYF,TGTGCCAGCAGACCCCAGACAGGAGCTGGAAACACCATATATTTT
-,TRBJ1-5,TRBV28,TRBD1,CASRTFLQGNQPQHF,TGTGCCAGCAGGACGTTCTTACAGGGGAATCAGCCCCAGCATTTT
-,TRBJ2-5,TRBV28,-,CASTGETQYF,TGTGCCAGCACAGGGGAGACCCAGTACTTC
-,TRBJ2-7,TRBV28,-,CASSRTGLWTEQYF,TGTGCCAGCAGCCGTACAGGGTTATGGACCGAGCAGTACTTC
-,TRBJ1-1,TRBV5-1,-,CASSLKAQASVNTEAFF,TGCGCCAGCAGCCTCAAAGCCCAGGCGTCTGTGAACACTGAAGCTTTCTTT
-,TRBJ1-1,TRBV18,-,CASSPGLPRYTEAFF,TGTGCCAGCTCACCAGGGCTCCCGAGATACACTGAAGCTTTCTTT
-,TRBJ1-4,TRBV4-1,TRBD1,CASTGQVLNEKLFF,TGCGCCAGCACCGGACAGGTCCTTAATGAAAAACTGTTTTTT
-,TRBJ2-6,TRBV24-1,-,CATSNEVNSGANVLTF,TGTGCCACCAGTAATGAGGTTAACTCTGGGGCCAACGTCCTGACTTTC
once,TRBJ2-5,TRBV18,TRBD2,CASSPVVAGGRETQYF,TGTGCCAGCTCACCAGTGGTAGCGGGGGGAAGAGAGACCCAGTACTTC
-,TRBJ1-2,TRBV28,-,CASIGGEYGGYTF,TGTGCCAGCATTGGCGGGGAATATGGGGGCTACACCTTC
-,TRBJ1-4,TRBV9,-,CASSVGRGAYEKLFF,TGTGCCAGCAGCGTAGGACGGGGGGCTTATGAAAAACTGTTTTTT
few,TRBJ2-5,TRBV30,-,CAWSSPETQYF,TGTGCCTGGAGTTCCCCGGAGACCCAGTACTTC
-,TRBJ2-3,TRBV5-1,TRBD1,CASSLDGTGWSTDTQYF,TGCGCCAGCAGCTTGGATGGGACAGGGTGGAGCACAGATACGCAGTATTTT
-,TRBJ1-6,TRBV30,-,CAWSVPGGPNSPLHF,TGTGCCTGGAGTGTCCCGGGGGGCCCTAATTCACCCCTCCACTTT
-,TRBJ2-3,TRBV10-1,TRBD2,CASSGLAGVSTDTQYF,TGCGCCAGCAGTGGACTAGCGGGGGTTAGCACAGATACGCAGTATTTT
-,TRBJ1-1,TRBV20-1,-,CSARSPTEAFF,TGCAGTGCTAGATCCCCTACTGAAGCTTTCTTT
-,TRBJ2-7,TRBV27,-,CASRGAYEQYF,TGTGCCAGCAGGGGAGCCTACGAGCAGTACTTC
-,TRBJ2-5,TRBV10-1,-,CATSVGRVSETQYF,TGCGCCACGTCCGTTGGCAGGGTCTCGGAGACCCAGTACTTC
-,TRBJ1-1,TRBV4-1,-,CASSPSNTGSTEAFF,TGCGCCAGCAGCCCCTCTAACACAGGCTCGACCGAAGCTTTCTTT
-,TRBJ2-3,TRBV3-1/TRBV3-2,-,CASSPYTGDTQYF,TGTGCCAGCAGTCCCTATACGGGAGATACGCAGTATTTT
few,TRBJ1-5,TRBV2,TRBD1,CASSEEGQGNQPQHF,TGTGCCAGCAGTGAAGAAGGACAGGGTAATCAGCCCCAGCATTTT
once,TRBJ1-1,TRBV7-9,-,CASSRVAANTEAFF,TGTGCCAGCAGCCGGGTGGCAGCTAACACTGAAGCTTTCTTT
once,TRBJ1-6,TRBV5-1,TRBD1,CASRGGTGESPLHF,TGCGCCAGCAGAGGGGGGACAGGGGAATCACCCCTCCACTTT
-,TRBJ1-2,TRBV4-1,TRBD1,CASSQLPGGAGYGYTF,TGCGCCAGCAGCCAACTCCCAGGGGGCGCCGGCTATGGCTACACCTTC
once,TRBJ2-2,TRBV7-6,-,CASSRGVGRGRYGTGELFF,TGTGCCAGCAGCAGAGGGGTGGGGCGGGGACGCTATGGCACCGGGGAGCTGTTTTTT
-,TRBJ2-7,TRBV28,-,CASSRLDGTRTYEQYF,TGTGCCAGCAGTCGACTCGACGGGACACGTACCTACGAGCAGTACTTC
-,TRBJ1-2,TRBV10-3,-,CAISGEGINYGYTF,TGTGCCATCAGTGGGGAGGGGATTAACTATGGCTACACCTTC
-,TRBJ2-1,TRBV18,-,CASSPTRGGEQFF,TGTGCCAGCTCACCAACAAGGGGGGGTGAGCAGTTCTTC
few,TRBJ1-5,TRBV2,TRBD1,CASSEAPDRVQPQHF,TGTGCCAGCAGTGAAGCGCCGGACAGGGTTCAGCCCCAGCATTTT
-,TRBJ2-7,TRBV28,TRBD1,CASSSRQGARVEQYF,TGTGCCAGCAGTTCGCGACAGGGGGCGCGGGTCGAGCAGTACTTC
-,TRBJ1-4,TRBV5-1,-,CASRLGSASEKLFF,TGCGCCAGCAGGCTTGGTAGTGCGAGTGAAAAACTGTTTTTT
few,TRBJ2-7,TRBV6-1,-,CASREAPLTGYEQYF,TGTGCCAGCAGGGAAGCCCCTTTGACAGGCTACGAGCAGTACTTC
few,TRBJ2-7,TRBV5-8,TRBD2,CASSLVGGTSGAYEQYF,TGTGCCAGCAGCTTGGTTGGCGGGACTAGCGGGGCCTACGAGCAGTACTTC
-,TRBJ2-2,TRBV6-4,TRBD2,CASSASGGATGELFF,TGTGCCAGCAGTGCTAGCGGGGGGGCCACCGGGGAGCTGTTTTTT
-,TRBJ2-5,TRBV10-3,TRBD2,CAISDGRDGQETQYF,TGTGCCATCAGTGATGGGAGGGACGGTCAAGAGACCCAGTACTTC
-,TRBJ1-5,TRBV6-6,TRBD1,CASRTGEGAYQPQHF,TGTGCCAGCAGGACAGGGGAGGGGGCCTATCAGCCCCAGCATTTT
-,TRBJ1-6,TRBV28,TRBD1,CASSFGTANSPLHF,TGTGCCAGCAGTTTCGGGACAGCCAATTCACCCCTCCACTTT
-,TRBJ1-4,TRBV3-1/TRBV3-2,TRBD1,CASSQNGHRGRNEKLFF,TGTGCCAGCAGCCAAAACGGGCACAGGGGGCGGAATGAAAAACTGTTTTTT
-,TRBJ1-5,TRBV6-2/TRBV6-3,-,CASSHGQFGSNQPQHF,TGTGCCAGCAGTCACGGACAGTTTGGGAGCAATCAGCCCCAGCATTTT
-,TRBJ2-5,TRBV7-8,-,CASSLVRQVMYQETQYF,TGTGCCAGCAGCTTAGTGCGCCAGGTGATGTACCAAGAGACCCAGTACTTC
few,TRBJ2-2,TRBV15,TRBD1,CATSKGQGPGELFF,TGTGCCACCAGCAAGGGACAGGGGCCCGGGGAGCTGTTTTTT